The 28 T cell receptor beta chains below come from one sample, sequenced in a study of T cell repertoires in cytomegalovirus infection. TCRdb recomputed calls from the reads with MiXCR, one row per CDR3 protein. The sample records hundreds of thousands of distinct CDR3 sequences, around 35% being singletons. For these TCRs, the target antigens are not known. The sequences come from cultured PBMCs, collected from culture after CMV antigen stimulation. The receptors were gathered from a human donor in good health (CMV status not recorded). Some clones in this sample may be carry-over from other donors' samples.

The CDR3 DNA reads as TGTGCCAGCAGCTTAGGCTCCCGGACAGGGGAAGAGACCCAGTACTTC. Translating gives CASSLGSRTGEETQYF. This chain uses TRBV7-2 with TRBJ2-5; TRBD1 agrees at 9 bases. This CDR3 contains 16 residues. The ends lost 1 base at V and 3 bases at J; junction bases unmatched: 6. Germline CDR1 reads SGHTA; CDR2 reads FQGNSA.

The V and J genes are TRBV4-3 and TRBJ1-4, with D possibly TRBD1 on 5 matching bases. CDR1 is LGHNA and CDR2 is YSLEER in the germline V gene. Trimming took off 0 bases at V and 7 bases at J, with 12 bases between the two ends. The CDR3 is 15 amino acids. This chain's CDR3 is CASSQEGRAGEKLFF. CDR3 bases: TGCGCCAGCAGCCAAGAGGGCAGGGCGGGTGAAAAACTGTTTTTT.

A few counts support this clonotype. The chain links TRBV7-8 to TRBJ1-4; a weak D match, TRBD1 (6 bases). The V end lost 4 bases, the J end lost 8 bases, and 11 bases lay between the germline ends. CDR1 is SGHVS, CDR2 FQNEAQ, per germline. CDR3 length: 13 amino acids. The chain's CDR3 is CASSSGTTEKLFF. DNA of the CDR3: TGTGCCAGCAGCTCCGGGACAACCGAAAAACTGTTTTTT.

In its sample, this clonotype was seen a few times. The chain joins TRBV6-6 to TRBJ2-1, with a tentative D call TRBD2 (5 bases). Germline V CDR1 and CDR2: MNHNY, SVGAGI (reference sequence). This CDR3 is built from 14 residues. V was shortened by 2 bases and J by 7 bases, with 12 bases between the two germline ends. This CDR3 is CASSYRLASNEQFF. The DNA for the CDR3 is TGTGCCAGCAGTTACCGATTAGCGAGTAATGAGCAGTTCTTC.

There are a few counts of this clonotype. The rearrangement joins TRBV7-2 to TRBJ2-1, with 12 bases that match TRBD2. V lost 1 base, J lost 2 bases, and 6 bases stayed unmatched. This CDR3 has 18 amino acids. CDR1 and CDR2 from the germline V gene are SGHTA and FQGNSA. The CDR3 DNA is TGTGCCAGCAGCTTAGGGGGGACTAGCGGGCTTCCCTACAATGAGCAGTTCTTC. Encoded protein: CASSLGGTSGLPYNEQFF.

The chain uses TRBV12-5 and TRBJ2-1; no firm D call. Per the germline V gene, CDR1 is LGHNT and CDR2 is FRNRAP. Trimming shortened V by 0 bases and J by 4 bases, and 10 bases separated the two germline ends. This CDR3 spans 15 amino acids. CDR3 sequence: CASGLVLGKYNEQFF. In nucleotides, the CDR3 is TGTGCTAGTGGTTTGGTACTGGGGAAGTACAATGAGCAGTTCTTC.

A few counts support this clonotype. The chain employs TRBV20-1 and TRBJ2-1; D not resolved. Per the germline V gene, CDR1 is DFQATT and CDR2 is SNEGSKA (reference sequence). Trimming removed 0 bases from V and 6 bases from J, with 12 bases in between. This CDR3 has 14 residues. As DNA, the CDR3 is TGCAGTGCTAGAGATATGGCAGGTCGCAATGAGCAGTTCTTC. Translation gives CSARDMAGRNEQFF.

The chain uses TRBV6-6 and TRBJ2-7; 10 nucleotides match TRBD2. J gave up 2 bases and V 5 bases, and 6 bases lay outside the gene matches. The germline CDR1 and CDR2 sequences are MNHNY and SVGAGI (reference sequence). The CDR3 is made up of 15 amino acids. The CDR3 here is CASSHLAGVPYEQYV. CDR3 nucleotides: TGTGCCAGCAGTCATCTAGCGGGAGTACCCTACGAGCAGTACGTC.

This clonotype was counted many times. The chain links TRBV7-2 to TRBJ2-5; D perhaps matches TRBD2 (6 bases). The CDR3 consists of 14 residues. Germline-derived CDR1 and CDR2 are SGHTA and FQGNSA. Trimming stripped 5 bases from V and 5 bases from J, with 15 bases between. The CDR3 DNA reads as TGTGCCAGCAGCGCCTTGCGTGCGGGGGAGACCCAGTACTTC. This sequence encodes CASSALRAGETQYF.

This clonotype was detected a few times. CDR3 sequence reads: CASRSGGGYTF. DNA for the CDR3: TGTGCCAGCAGATCAGGTGGTGGCTACACCTTC. The chain is built from TRBV6-2 or TRBV6-3 and TRBJ1-2, with D hard to call. The V gene's germline CDR1 is MNHEY and CDR2 SVGEGT. CDR3 length equals 11 residues. Trimming stripped 6 bases from V and 7 bases from J, with 9 bases between.

The gene calls are TRBV25-1 and TRBJ1-6, with D perhaps TRBD1 (5 bases). The V gene's germline CDR1 is MGHDK and CDR2 SYGVNS. V lost 0 bases to trimming and J lost 9 bases, with 12 bases between them. CDR3 length: 15 residues. The CDR3 here is CASSEYRGGSSPLHF. CDR3 DNA sequence: TGTGCCAGCAGTGAATATAGGGGTGGGAGTTCACCCCTCCACTTT.

This clonotype has ten or more counts. The genes are TRBV7-2 and TRBJ2-3; 8 bases map to TRBD2. V shed 3 bases and J 2 bases; nucleotides not matched to a gene: 13. Germline CDR1 reads SGHTA; CDR2 reads FQGNSA. The length of the CDR3 is 18 residues. For the CDR3, the DNA is TGTGCCAGCAGCTTTGCATCTACTAGCGGAGGAGTCACAGATACGCAGTATTTT. It codes for CASSFASTSGGVTDTQYF.

The chain employs TRBV5-4 and TRBJ1-1; 9 bases fit TRBD1. The CDR3 totals 12 residues. Trimming cost V 4 bases and J 10 bases; bases outside gene matches: 5. Germline V gene lookup returns CDR1 SGHNT and CDR2 YYREEE (reference sequence). The CDR3 DNA is TGTGCCAGCAGCCGGGACAGGGAAGGAGCTTTCTTT. Residues: CASSRDREGAFF.

The V gene is TRBV12-3 or TRBV12-4, the J gene TRBJ1-6; 7 bases align to TRBD1. The CDR3 has 15 amino acids. The V segment lost 6 bases and the J segment 10 bases; nucleotides outside the gene matches: 12. Written as DNA, the CDR3 is TGTGCCAGCAGACGTCGGACAGGTTCTAACTCACCCCTCCACTTT. Protein: CASRRRTGSNSPLHF.

V is TRBV27 and J is TRBJ2-1, with D hard to call. The CDR3 covers 15 residues. Trimming cost V 8 bases and J 0 bases, with 14 bases left between them. Germline V CDR1 and CDR2: MNHEY, SMNVEV (reference sequence). The CDR3 nucleotides read TGTGCCAGCGCTCCCGAGCGCCCCTCCTACAATGAGCAGTTCTTC. As protein: CASAPERPSYNEQFF.

The chain has TRBV20-1 and TRBJ2-5, with a tentative D call TRBD1 (6 bases). CDR1 DFQATT and CDR2 SNEGSKA come from the germline V gene (reference sequence). This CDR3 comprises 15 residues. V shed 0 bases and J shed 5 bases, with 16 bases lying between them. As DNA, the CDR3 is TGCAGTGCTAGAGATGAGGACAGTAAGATGGAGACCCAGTACTTC. Protein product: CSARDEDSKMETQYF.

This clonotype was observed a single time. The chain recombines TRBV30 with TRBJ1-5; D remains ambiguous. This CDR3 is built from 13 residues. V shed 0 bases and J shed 4 bases, with 7 bases lying between them. Germline assignment: CDR1 GTSNPN and CDR2 SVGIG (reference sequence). In DNA, the CDR3 is TGTGCCTGGAGTGTAGGCATTAATCAGCCCCAGCATTTT. Translation gives CAWSVGINQPQHF.

The chain uses TRBV30 and TRBJ2-1; no definite D call. CDR1 is GTSNPN, CDR2 SVGIG, per germline (reference sequence). CDR3 length: 13 residues. V lost 4 bases to trimming and J lost 1 base, with 8 bases between them. The CDR3 reads CAWNGDSYNEQFF. The CDR3 DNA reads as TGTGCCTGGAACGGAGATTCCTACAATGAGCAGTTCTTC.

The chain has TRBV12-3 or TRBV12-4 and TRBJ2-1, with 7 bases matching TRBD1. This CDR3 comprises 14 residues. Trimming removed 5 bases from V and 5 bases from J; junction bases left unmatched: 6. The CDR3 coding sequence is TGTGCCAGCAGTGACAGGGACCTTAACAATGAGCAGTTCTTC. Encoded protein: CASSDRDLNNEQFF.

This clonotype has ten or more counts. This chain uses TRBV7-2 with TRBJ2-6; D assignment may be TRBD1 or TRBD2 (5 bases each). The CDR3 loop spans 15 amino acids. V lost 6 bases and J 0 bases, leaving 9 bases between the germline ends. The germline gives CDR1 SGHTA, CDR2 FQGNSA. For the CDR3, the DNA is TGTGCCAGCAGACGGGACGGCTCTGGGGCCAACGTCCTGACTTTC. Protein: CASRRDGSGANVLTF.

The rearrangement links TRBV7-2 to TRBJ2-5; 8 bases match TRBD2. With V trimmed by 5 bases and J by 0 bases, 5 bases remained unmatched. The CDR3 covers 15 residues. Germline V gene lookup returns CDR1 SGHTA and CDR2 FQGNSA. The CDR3 nucleotides read TGTGCCAGCAGCCCAGCGGGAGCTTACCAAGAGACCCAGTACTTC. Its protein is CASSPAGAYQETQYF.

The chain carries TRBV7-6 and TRBJ2-1, with a weak D call TRBD1 (5 bases). Germline V gives CDR1 SGHVS, CDR2 FNYEAQ. There are 15 residues in the CDR3. Trimming cost V 0 bases and J 3 bases, with 9 bases left between them. CDR3 coding DNA: TGTGCCAGCAGCTTAGCCACAGGATTCTACAATGAGCAGTTCTTC. Protein product: CASSLATGFYNEQFF.

The V gene is TRBV19, the J gene TRBJ2-1; 15 bases are a match to TRBD2. CDR3 length equals 18 residues. V gave up 0 bases and J gave up 7 bases; unmatched junction bases: 7. Germline CDR1 is LNHDA and CDR2 is SQIVND (reference sequence). CDR3 region: CASSIDRGTSGRSNEQFF. CDR3 bases: TGTGCCAGTAGTATAGATCGAGGGACTAGCGGGAGGTCTAATGAGCAGTTCTTC.

J is TRBJ1-5 and V is TRBV7-2, with D maybe TRBD1 (6 bases). The germline V gene has CDR1 SGHTA and CDR2 FQGNSA. V was trimmed by 5 bases and J by 1 base, leaving 15 bases between them. The CDR3 loop spans 16 amino acids. The CDR3, as DNA: TGTGCCAGCAGCACCACAGGGCTCCAGAGCAATCAGCCCCAGCATTTT. Amino acid sequence: CASSTTGLQSNQPQHF.

The chain has TRBV5-6 and TRBJ2-3, with D unclear. Germline loops: CDR1 SGHDT, CDR2 YYEEEE. CDR3 size: 14 residues. V gave up 1 base and J gave up 5 bases, with 11 bases separating them. In DNA, the CDR3 is TGTGCCAGCAGCTTGCCGGGCAGGAGAGATACGCAGTATTTT. It codes for CASSLPGRRDTQYF.

V usage is TRBV6-6 and J usage is TRBJ2-7; 11 bases align to TRBD2. Trimming at V came to 6 bases and at J to 1 base, leaving 11 bases not matched to a gene. Germline CDR1 MNHNY, CDR2 SVGAGI (reference sequence). CDR3 length: 17 amino acids. Written as DNA, the CDR3 is TGTGCCAGCAGACCACGGCGACTAGCGGGGTTGTCCTACGAGCAGTACGTC. Translated, it gives CASRPRRLAGLSYEQYV.

V is TRBV7-9 and J is TRBJ2-7, with D uncertain. Trimming left V 4 bases short and J 2 bases short, with 18 bases between. The CDR3 contains 16 residues. Germline V lookup: CDR1 SEHNR, CDR2 FQNEAQ (reference sequence). Here the CDR3 reads CASSSTSGRATYEQYF. DNA of the CDR3: TGTGCCAGCAGCTCAACATCCGGGCGTGCGACCTACGAGCAGTACTTC.

This sequence joins TRBV28 and TRBJ1-2, with TRBD1 as a possible D gene (5 bases). Germline V lookup: CDR1 MDHEN, CDR2 SYDVKM. This CDR3 region has 15 residues. Trimming left V 3 bases short and J 7 bases short, with 18 bases between. The CDR3 is CASSFQGPSLGGYTF. The CDR3 region has the DNA TGTGCCAGCAGTTTTCAGGGACCGAGCTTGGGTGGCTACACCTTC.